One sample yielded the 30 T cell receptor beta chains listed below, sequenced in a study of T cells after yellow fever vaccination. TCRdb independently ran MiXCR on the 5' RACE reads; one entry per CDR3 protein. The repertoire consists of 310,000 or so distinct CDR3 sequences, with around 6.8% occurring once and the leading ten covering 15% to 20%. The sample here was PBMCs, taken about 49 days after the first yellow fever vaccination. The receptors shown here come from a man between 18 and 35 years old who received the YFV17D yellow fever vaccine.

This chain links TRBV24-1 with TRBJ1-2, with D tentatively TRBD1 (6 bases). The V gene's germline CDR1 is KGHDR and CDR2 SFDVKD. The CDR3 contains 14 residues. V gave up 3 bases and J gave up 2 bases, with 9 bases separating them. In DNA form, the CDR3 reads TGTGCCACCAGTGATGCTACAGGGAACTATGGCTACACCTTC. Residues: CATSDATGNYGYTF.

This clonotype was found many times. This chain connects TRBV12-3 or TRBV12-4 to TRBJ1-2, with a possible D match to TRBD1 (6 bases). This CDR3 is 13 amino acids long. Between the trimmed V and J ends, which lost 6 bases and 4 bases, there was a span of 12 bases. The CDR3 spells CASSLGTPYGYTF. The CDR3 DNA follows: TGTGCCAGCAGCCTCGGGACACCCTATGGCTACACCTTC.

This clonotype was observed a handful of times. This chain connects TRBV5-6 to TRBJ1-2; 8 bases line up with TRBD1. CDR1 SGHDT and CDR2 YYEEEE come from the germline V gene. J lost 10 bases, V lost 2 bases, and 10 bases had no gene match. This CDR3 has 14 residues. The CDR3 nucleotides read TGTGCCAGCAGCTTAGAAGGGACAGGTCGTGACTACACCTTC. Protein: CASSLEGTGRDYTF.

There are many counts of this clonotype. This sequence joins TRBV4-2 and TRBJ2-7; 10 nucleotides match TRBD1. The germline CDR1 and CDR2 sequences are LGHNA and YNFKEQ. The CDR3 is 15 residues long. The V and J ends lost 5 bases and 4 bases, in that order; junction bases with no gene match: 8. CDR3 amino acids: CASSTPGTGVYEQYF. The CDR3 region has the DNA TGTGCCAGCAGCACCCCCGGGACAGGGGTATACGAGCAGTACTTC.

There are many counts of this clonotype. This chain links TRBV4-2 with TRBJ2-5; D call uncertain. The CDR3 is 13 amino acids. V was cut by 1 base and J by 2 bases, with 5 bases left in between. Germline V gene lookup returns CDR1 LGHNA and CDR2 YNFKEQ. The CDR3 sequence is CASSQGRQETQYF. CDR3 bases: TGTGCCAGCAGCCAAGGGCGGCAAGAGACCCAGTACTTC.

J is TRBJ2-1 and V is TRBV5-1; 9 bases agree with TRBD1. Germline V gene sequence: CDR1 SGHRS, CDR2 YFSETQ. Germline trimming cut 3 bases from V and 6 bases from J; bases unmatched to any gene: 1. The CDR3 consists of 13 residues. The CDR3 protein is CASSSGQGNEQFF. CDR3 in DNA: TGCGCCAGCAGCTCGGGACAGGGCAATGAGCAGTTCTTC.

This clonotype was counted a few times. The chain carries TRBV12-3 or TRBV12-4 and TRBJ2-1, with D possibly matching TRBD2 (6 bases). This CDR3 is 12 amino acids long. V dropped 6 bases and J dropped 10 bases, with 13 bases sitting between them. CDR3 in amino acids: CASRLRAGEQFF. CDR3 DNA sequence: TGTGCCAGCAGACTAAGGGCGGGGGAGCAGTTCTTC.

This clonotype was seen a handful of times. The gene calls are TRBV20-1 and TRBJ1-5; D unclear. Per germline, CDR1 DFQATT and CDR2 SNEGSKA (reference sequence). The CDR3 loop spans 14 amino acids. V dropped 1 base and J dropped 0 bases, with 7 bases sitting between them. CDR3 protein: CSARGEHSNQPQHF. The CDR3 coding sequence is TGCAGTGCTAGAGGGGAACATAGCAATCAGCCCCAGCATTTT.

As to this clonotype: The junction and the germline gene differ at one end; a read error may be behind it. This rearrangement joins TRBV7-2 to TRBJ2-1; no clear D gene. Germline loops: CDR1 SGHTA, CDR2 FQGNSA. This CDR3 contains 12 residues. CDR3 amino acids: CASSSEYNGQFF. CDR3 nucleotide sequence: TGTGCCAGCAGCTCAGAGTACAATGGGCAGTTCTTC.

This clonotype was found a few times. The chain uses TRBV10-3 and TRBJ1-6; tentatively, D is TRBD1 (5 bases). CDR1 and CDR2 (germline): ENHRY, SYGVKD. This CDR3 spans 15 amino acids. V lost 10 bases and J lost 0, with 13 bases in between. CDR3 coding DNA: TGTGCCACCCGAGCGGGGGGCTCCTATAATTCACCCCTCCACTTT. This codes for CATRAGGSYNSPLHF.

The chain carries TRBV3-1 and TRBJ2-5; the D gene is possibly TRBD1 (5 bases). The CDR3 covers 14 residues. CDR1 and CDR2 (germline): LGHDT, YNNKEL (reference sequence). Trimming cost V 4 bases and J 4 bases, with 13 bases left between them. CDR3 region: CASSPIARAETQYF. The CDR3 nucleotides are TGTGCCAGCAGCCCCATTGCCAGGGCAGAGACCCAGTACTTC.

This chain links TRBV29-1 with TRBJ1-1, with 8 positions matching TRBD1. This CDR3 spans 14 amino acids. Germline V CDR1 and CDR2: SQVTM, ANQGSEA. Unmatched junction bases numbered 8, after V lost 0 bases and J lost 8 bases. The CDR3 region is CSVEEDNRGGEAFF. The CDR3 DNA follows: TGCAGCGTTGAAGAGGACAACAGGGGGGGGGAAGCTTTCTTT.

This clonotype was seen many times. The chain is built from TRBV12-3 or TRBV12-4 and TRBJ2-3, with D perhaps TRBD2 (5 bases). The V end lost 6 bases, the J end lost 6 bases, and 19 bases lay between the germline ends. CDR3 length: 15 residues. The CDR3 reads CASRRIRASGDTQYF. DNA for the CDR3: TGTGCCAGCAGGAGGATCCGGGCCTCGGGGGATACGCAGTATTTT.

This clonotype was counted a few times. The V and J genes are TRBV19 and TRBJ2-1, with D unclear. Germline CDR1 LNHDA, CDR2 SQIVND (reference sequence). V gave up 4 bases and J gave up 10 bases, with 11 bases separating them. This CDR3 has 12 amino acids. CDR3 DNA sequence: TGTGCCAGTAGTACCCGACCCCACGAGCAGTTCTTC. This codes for CASSTRPHEQFF.

This clonotype was detected only a few times. V is TRBV7-2 and J is TRBJ2-1; D is ambiguous. Trimming cost V 4 bases and J 6 bases, with 13 bases left between them. The CDR3 runs 14 residues. The germline V gene has CDR1 SGHTA and CDR2 FQGNSA. The CDR3 loop reads CASSSPPDPNEQFF. The CDR3 bases are TGTGCCAGCAGCTCTCCCCCCGACCCCAATGAGCAGTTCTTC.

The rearrangement uses TRBV10-3 and TRBJ2-7; D uncertain. Per germline, CDR1 ENHRY and CDR2 SYGVKD. V was clipped by 2 bases and J by 3 bases, with 11 bases between them. The CDR3 is made up of 14 amino acids. DNA for the CDR3: TGTGCCATCAGTGAGAGGGCACGATACTACGAGCAGTACTTC. Translation: CAISERARYYEQYF.

In its sample, this clonotype was seen a few times. The chain has TRBV20-1 and TRBJ1-2, with 7 bases aligning to TRBD1. Losses at the gene ends were 1 base for V and 4 bases for J; bases not matched to a gene: 9. Germline-derived CDR1 and CDR2 are DFQATT and SNEGSKA (reference sequence). CDR3 length equals 15 residues. CDR3: CSARGGWDSGYGYTF. The DNA of the CDR3 is TGCAGTGCTAGAGGGGGGTGGGACAGCGGCTATGGCTACACCTTC.

At least ten counts were recorded for this clonotype. The chain joins TRBV5-1 to TRBJ2-5, with D perhaps TRBD2 (5 bases). CDR3 length equals 14 residues. In germline, CDR1 is SGHRS, CDR2 YFSETQ. The V end was cut by 1 base, the J end by 4 bases, with 11 bases between. CDR3 in DNA: TGCGCCAGCAGCTTGTATCCAGAGGGAGAGACCCAGTACTTC. Residues: CASSLYPEGETQYF.

Many counts were recorded for this clonotype. The chain couples TRBV28 to TRBJ2-5; tentative D call: TRBD1 (5 bases). The CDR3 loop spans 13 amino acids. V lost 3 bases and J 1 base, leaving 6 bases between the germline ends. Per the germline V gene, CDR1 is MDHEN and CDR2 is SYDVKM. DNA of the CDR3: TGTGCCAGCAGTTTCGACAGCCAAGAGACCCAGTACTTC. This translates into CASSFDSQETQYF.

In its sample, this clonotype was seen a few times. The chain couples TRBV3-1 to TRBJ2-4; 9 bases align to TRBD2. After removal of 7 bases from V and 7 bases from J, the junction contained 8 bases not matched to a gene. Germline values: CDR1 LGHDT, CDR2 YNNKEL (reference sequence). The CDR3 is made up of 14 amino acids. The CDR3 loop reads CASTAGGARNIQYF. The CDR3 DNA sequence: TGTGCCAGCACCGCGGGGGGGGCGCGGAACATTCAGTACTTC. Based on the CDR3 plus reference TRBV3-1 and TRBJ2-4, the full variable domain is DTAVSQTPKYLVTQMGNDKSIKCEQNLGHDTMYWYKQDSKKFLKIMFSYNNKELIINETVPNRFSPKSPDKAHLNLHINSLELGDSAVYFCASTAGGARNIQYFGAGTRLSVL.

This clonotype occurred a few times. The chain employs TRBV7-9 and TRBJ2-3; TRBD2 matches at 9 bases. Germline CDR1 and CDR2: SEHNR and FQNEAQ (reference sequence). The V segment lost 5 bases and the J segment 4 bases; nucleotides outside the gene matches: 13. The CDR3 is made up of 17 amino acids. The CDR3 DNA is TGTGCCAGCAGCCTGCCCGGACTAGCGATGGTCCCAGATACGCAGTATTTT. Its translation is CASSLPGLAMVPDTQYF.

This clonotype was detected a few times. The chain uses TRBV5-1 and TRBJ2-7; D perhaps matches TRBD1 (6 bases). Germline values: CDR1 SGHRS, CDR2 YFSETQ. The CDR3 contains 12 residues. Trimming took off 9 bases at V and 6 bases at J, with 16 bases between the two ends. The CDR3 coding sequence is TGCGCCACCACCATCTACAGGGCCGAGCAGTACTTC. This sequence encodes CATTIYRAEQYF. Full variable domain (remainder filled in from reference TRBV5-1 and TRBJ2-7): KAGVTQTPRYLIKTRGQQVTLSCSPISGHRSVSWYQQTPGQGLQFLFEYFSETQRNKGNFPGRFSGRQFSNSRSEMNVSTLELGDSALYLCATTIYRAEQYFGPGTRLTVT.

This clonotype appeared many times. The chain employs TRBV7-3 and TRBJ2-7; unclear D gene. Germline loops: CDR1 SGHTA, CDR2 FQGTGA. V shed 4 bases and J shed 0 bases, with 13 bases lying between them. This CDR3 contains 15 residues. The CDR3 nucleotides are TGTGCCAGCAGCTCCTACCGGGCCAGCTCCTACGAGCAGTACTTC. This translates into CASSSYRASSYEQYF.

The chain recombines TRBV10-3 with TRBJ2-1; TRBD1 matches at 9 bases. Germline V gene sequence: CDR1 ENHRY, CDR2 SYGVKD. There are 14 residues in the CDR3. Unmatched junction bases numbered 5, after V lost 6 bases and J lost 5 bases. The CDR3 protein is CAIRGTGTHNEQFF. Written as DNA, the CDR3 is TGTGCCATCAGAGGGACAGGGACTCACAATGAGCAGTTCTTC.

The rearrangement uses TRBV7-8 and TRBJ2-3; D not certain. From germline, CDR1 is SGHVS and CDR2 FQNEAQ. The ends were cut back, 1 base at V and 6 bases at J, with 8 bases in the middle. The CDR3 consists of 13 residues. CDR3: CASSLDLVDTQYF. The CDR3 coding sequence is TGTGCCAGCAGCTTAGATCTGGTGGATACGCAGTATTTT.

A few counts support this clonotype. This CDR3 reads CASSLKKLAGPTGELFF. For the CDR3, the DNA is TGTGCCAGCAGCTTAAAAAAGCTAGCGGGGCCGACCGGGGAGCTGTTTTTT. The V gene is TRBV7-9, the J gene TRBJ2-2; 9 nucleotides line up with TRBD2. The germline V gene encodes CDR1 SEHNR and CDR2 FQNEAQ (reference sequence). The CDR3 sequence is 17 residues long. V shed 2 bases, J shed 5 bases, and the junction held 9 bases outside the gene matches.

This clonotype appeared a few times. This rearrangement joins TRBV12-3 or TRBV12-4 to TRBJ2-7; unclear D gene. The CDR3 loop spans 12 amino acids. V lost 5 bases, J lost 3 bases, and 8 bases lay in between. CDR3 in amino acids: CASSINLYEQYF. The DNA for the CDR3 is TGTGCCAGCAGTATTAACCTCTACGAGCAGTACTTC.

The V call is TRBV9, the J call TRBJ1-2; a weak D match, TRBD1 (6 bases). With 0 bases removed from V and 4 bases from J, the gap between germline ends came to 13 bases. Germline V gives CDR1 SGDLS, CDR2 YYNGEE. This CDR3 has 15 amino acids. CDR3 protein: CASSVGFGGGYGYTF. The CDR3 nucleotides are TGTGCCAGCAGCGTAGGGTTCGGGGGCGGCTATGGCTACACCTTC. Variable domain in full (rest from reference TRBV9 and TRBJ1-2): DSGVTQTPKHLITATGQRVTLRCSPRSGDLSVYWYQQSLDQGLQFLIQYYNGEERAKGNILERFSAQQFPDLHSELNLSSLELGDSALYFCASSVGFGGGYGYTFGSGTRLTVV.

This clonotype was observed at least ten times. This chain uses TRBV7-2 with TRBJ2-1, with D possibly TRBD2 on 6 matching bases. V was cut by 6 bases and J by 12 bases, with 15 bases left in between. Germline V gives CDR1 SGHTA, CDR2 FQGNSA. This CDR3 comprises 12 residues. For the CDR3, the DNA is TGTGCCAGCAGTCCTACTAGCCTCCTGCAGTTCTTC. Translated, it gives CASSPTSLLQFF. The full variable domain, with the rest looked up from reference TRBV7-2 and TRBJ2-1, is GAGVSQSPSNKVTEKGKDVELRCDPISGHTALYWYRQSLGQGLEFLIYFQGNSAPDKSGLPSDRFSAERTGGSVSTLTIQRTQQEDSAVYLCASSPTSLLQFFGPGTRLTVL.

V and J are TRBV5-1 and TRBJ2-5; TRBD1 is a possible D gene (6 bases). Germline V gives CDR1 SGHRS, CDR2 YFSETQ. Trimming took off 0 bases at V and 3 bases at J, with 9 bases between the two ends. The CDR3 is 14 amino acids. The CDR3 DNA reads TGCGCCAGCAGCTTGGCCTCAGGGGAAGAGACCCAGTACTTC. It specifies CASSLASGEETQYF.